This passage covers 9 T cell receptor beta chains from one sample sequenced in a study of blood T cell repertoires in COVID-19. The data were produced by immunoSEQ multiplex PCR, yet TCRdb's version contains in-frame clones alone and is incomplete. The repertoire holds roughly 220,000 clones, with approximately 81% as singletons. Material for sequencing was peripheral blood. The receptors here all came from a man younger than 45 with active or convalescent COVID-19.

The chain employs TRBV11-2 and TRBJ1-6, with D perhaps matching TRBD1 (5 bases). The CDR3 runs to 16 residues. Germline values: CDR1 SGHAT, CDR2 FQNNGV. Trimming removed 5 bases from V and 10 bases from J, with 21 bases in between. CDR3 coding DNA: TGTGCCAGCAGCGCCTCCGCCCAGGGTGGAGTGTCACCCCTCCACTTT. It yields the protein CASSASAQGGVSPLHF.

The chain is built from TRBV14 and TRBJ1-2; 11 bases are a match to TRBD1. The CDR3 totals 18 residues. Germline CDR1 reads SGHDN; CDR2 reads FVKESK. The J segment lost 3 bases and the V segment lost 2 bases, leaving 11 bases of the junction unmatched. The CDR3 region has the DNA TGTGCCAGCAGCCAAACCAGGTACCGGGACAGGGGGGACTATGGCTACACCTTC. Protein sequence: CASSQTRYRDRGDYGYTF.

V usage is TRBV4-1 and J usage is TRBJ2-7, with 7 bases matching TRBD2. The V gene end was trimmed by 3 bases and the J gene end by 3 bases; junction bases not matched to a gene: 8. The germline V gene has CDR1 MGHRA and CDR2 YSYEKL. The CDR3 consists of 15 residues. CDR3 sequence reads: CASSHPPGGVYEQYF. The CDR3 DNA is TGCGCCAGCAGCCACCCGCCGGGAGGCGTCTACGAGCAGTACTTC.

V gene TRBV7-9 combines with J gene TRBJ1-1, with D unclear. The germline V gene has CDR1 SEHNR and CDR2 FQNEAQ (reference sequence). There are 15 residues in the CDR3. Trimming took off 5 bases at V and 1 base at J, with 14 bases between the two ends. CDR3 in DNA: TGTGCCAGCAGCCCCAATAGCGGGCCGAACACTGAAGCTTTCTTT. It codes for CASSPNSGPNTEAFF.

The chain is built from TRBV6-6 and TRBJ1-2, with 9 bases aligning to TRBD1. CDR3 length equals 13 residues. V lost 4 bases to trimming and J lost 8 bases; unmatched junction nucleotides: 5. Per the germline V gene, CDR1 is MNHNY and CDR2 is SVGAGI (reference sequence). CDR3 bases: TGTGCCAGCAGTTCCCGGACAGGGGAAGGCTACACCTTC. Translated, it gives CASSSRTGEGYTF.

The chain recombines TRBV6-1 with TRBJ1-2; 9 bases align to TRBD1. The CDR3 is 14 residues long. The V segment lost 3 bases and the J segment 7 bases; nucleotides outside the gene matches: 6. The germline V gene has CDR1 MNHNS and CDR2 SASEGT. In DNA form, the CDR3 reads TGTGCCAGCAGTGATCACAGGGGGCGGCCTGGCTACACCTTC. Translating it yields CASSDHRGRPGYTF.

V usage is TRBV6-6 and J usage is TRBJ1-4, with D unclear. The germline V and J ends were trimmed by 4 bases and 7 bases, with 10 bases remaining between them. Germline assignment: CDR1 MNHNY and CDR2 SVGAGI (reference sequence). The CDR3 covers 13 residues. The CDR3 DNA follows: TGTGCCAGCAGTTCAGTGCCCCGTGAAAAACTGTTTTTT. This translates into CASSSVPREKLFF.

The chain links TRBV7-2 to TRBJ1-3; the D gene is possibly TRBD1 (6 bases). The CDR3 is made up of 15 amino acids. Germline lookup yields CDR1 SGHTA and CDR2 FQGNSA. V dropped 3 bases and J dropped 4 bases, with 13 bases sitting between them. CDR3 in amino acids: CASSFLDSRGNTIYF. CDR3 nucleotide sequence: TGTGCCAGCAGCTTCCTGGACAGCAGGGGAAACACCATATATTTT.

This sequence joins TRBV7-9 and TRBJ1-1, with TRBD1 identical over 8 bases. The CDR3 runs to 17 residues. Germline values: CDR1 SEHNR, CDR2 FQNEAQ (reference sequence). Trimming removed 3 bases from V and 0 bases from J; junction bases left unmatched: 9. The CDR3 region is CASSFGPGGPMNTEAFF. CDR3 DNA: TGTGCCAGCAGCTTTGGCCCAGGGGGCCCGATGAACACTGAAGCTTTCTTT.